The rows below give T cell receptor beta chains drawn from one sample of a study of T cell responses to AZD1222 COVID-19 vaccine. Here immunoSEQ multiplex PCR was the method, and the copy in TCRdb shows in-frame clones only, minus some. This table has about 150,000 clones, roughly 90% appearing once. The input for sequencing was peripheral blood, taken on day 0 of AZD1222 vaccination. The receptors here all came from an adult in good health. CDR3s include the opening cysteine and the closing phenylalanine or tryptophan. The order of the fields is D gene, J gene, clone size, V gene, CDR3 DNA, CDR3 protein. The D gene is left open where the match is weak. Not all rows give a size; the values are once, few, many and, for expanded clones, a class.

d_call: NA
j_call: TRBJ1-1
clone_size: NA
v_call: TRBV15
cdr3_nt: TGTGCCACCAGCAGATCCTGGGGGCAGAACACTGAAGCTTTCTTT
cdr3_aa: CATSRSWGQNTEAFF

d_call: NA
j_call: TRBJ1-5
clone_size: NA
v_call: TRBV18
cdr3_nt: TGTGCCAGCTCACAGTCGGAAGACAATCAGCCCCAGCATTTT
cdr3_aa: CASSQSEDNQPQHF

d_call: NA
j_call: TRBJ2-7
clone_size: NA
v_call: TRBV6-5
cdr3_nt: TGTGCCAGCACGAGGACCTCGTCCTACGAGCAGTACTTC
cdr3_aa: CASTRTSSYEQYF

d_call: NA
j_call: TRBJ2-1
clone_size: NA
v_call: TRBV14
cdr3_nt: TGTGCCAGCAGCCCTAATGTTTTGTACAATGAGCAGTTCTTC
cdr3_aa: CASSPNVLYNEQFF

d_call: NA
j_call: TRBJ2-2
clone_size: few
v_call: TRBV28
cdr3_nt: TGTGCCAGCAGTTTATCTACCGGGGAGCTGTTTTTT
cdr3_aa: CASSLSTGELFF

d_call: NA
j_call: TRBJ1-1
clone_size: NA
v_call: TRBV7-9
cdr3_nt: TGTGCCAGCAGCTTAGTCGTCCAGAACACTGAAGCTTTCTTT
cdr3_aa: CASSLVVQNTEAFF

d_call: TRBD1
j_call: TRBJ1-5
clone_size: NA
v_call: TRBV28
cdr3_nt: TGTGCCAGCGGACAGGGGGCGCGTGGTCAGCCCCAGCATTTT
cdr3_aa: CASGQGARGQPQHF

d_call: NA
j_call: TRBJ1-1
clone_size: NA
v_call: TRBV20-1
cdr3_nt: TGCAGTGCTAGAGACAGGGAGGCTTTCTTT
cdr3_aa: CSARDREAFF

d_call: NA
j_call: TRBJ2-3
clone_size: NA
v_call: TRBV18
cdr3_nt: TGTGCCAGCTCACCATCCTATCAAATGGATACGCAGTATTTT
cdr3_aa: CASSPSYQMDTQYF

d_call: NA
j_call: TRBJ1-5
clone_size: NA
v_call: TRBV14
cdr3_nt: TGTGCCAGCAGCCCGGACGGTAGCAATCAGCCCCAGCATTTT
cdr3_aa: CASSPDGSNQPQHF

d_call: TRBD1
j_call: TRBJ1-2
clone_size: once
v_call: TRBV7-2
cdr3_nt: TGTGCCAGCAGCTTAGTCTTTCCGGGACAGGGGCATGGCTACACCTTC
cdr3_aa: CASSLVFPGQGHGYTF

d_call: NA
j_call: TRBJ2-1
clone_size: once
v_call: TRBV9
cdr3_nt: TGTGCCAGTCGGCGGGGCACATCCCACAATGAGCAGTTCTTC
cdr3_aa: CASRRGTSHNEQFF

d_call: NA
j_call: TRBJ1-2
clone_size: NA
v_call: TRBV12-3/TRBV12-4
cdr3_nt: TGTGCCAGCAGTTACCACAGGGCTGGCTACACCTTC
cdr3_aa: CASSYHRAGYTF

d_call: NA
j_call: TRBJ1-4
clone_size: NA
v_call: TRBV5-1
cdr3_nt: TGCGCCAGCCATACGGGGGGAACTAATGAAAAACTGTTTTTT
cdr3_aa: CASHTGGTNEKLFF

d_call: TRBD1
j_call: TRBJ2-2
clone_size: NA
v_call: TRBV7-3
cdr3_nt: TGTGCCAGCAGCTCCGTCCTGACAGGGGGCGCGTACACCGGGGAGCTGTTTTTT
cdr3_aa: CASSSVLTGGAYTGELFF

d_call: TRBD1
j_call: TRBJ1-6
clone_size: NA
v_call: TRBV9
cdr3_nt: TGTGCCAGCAGCGTAGCGGGACAGGGCCCCTATAATTCACCCCTCCACTTT
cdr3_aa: CASSVAGQGPYNSPLHF

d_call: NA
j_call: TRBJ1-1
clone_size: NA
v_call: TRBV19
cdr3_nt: TGTGCCAGTAACATCCGAGGGAGGGTGGAAGCTTTCTTT
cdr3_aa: CASNIRGRVEAFF

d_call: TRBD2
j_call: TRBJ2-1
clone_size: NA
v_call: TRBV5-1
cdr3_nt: TGCGCCAGCAGCCATAGCGGGCCCTCCTACAATGAGCAGTTCTTC
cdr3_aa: CASSHSGPSYNEQFF

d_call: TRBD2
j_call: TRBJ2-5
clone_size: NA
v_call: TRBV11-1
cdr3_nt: TGTGCCAGCAGCCCACAGCGACTAGCGGGGGAGACCCAGTACTTC
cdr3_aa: CASSPQRLAGETQYF

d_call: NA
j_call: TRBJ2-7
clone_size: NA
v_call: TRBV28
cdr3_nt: TGTGCCAGCAGTTTCTTGAGCAGAAACTCCTACGAGCAGTACTTC
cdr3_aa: CASSFLSRNSYEQYF

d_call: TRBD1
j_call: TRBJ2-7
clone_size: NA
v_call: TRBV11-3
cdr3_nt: TGTGCCAGCAGCCGCGGGACAGGGGGCCGCACCTCCTACGAGCAGTACTTC
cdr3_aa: CASSRGTGGRTSYEQYF

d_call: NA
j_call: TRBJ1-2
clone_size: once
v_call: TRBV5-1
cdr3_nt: TGCGCCAGCAGCCCAGGAGGAGGCTATGGCTACACCTTC
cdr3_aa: CASSPGGGYGYTF

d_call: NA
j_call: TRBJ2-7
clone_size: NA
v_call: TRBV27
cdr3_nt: TGTGCCAGCAGTTTAGTCGCTGGCTCCTACGAGCAGTACTTC
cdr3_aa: CASSLVAGSYEQYF

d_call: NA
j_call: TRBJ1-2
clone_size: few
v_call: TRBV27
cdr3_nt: TGTGCCAGCAGTTTAAGGTTAGATAGAGGGGTCAACTATGGCTACACCTTC
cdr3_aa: CASSLRLDRGVNYGYTF

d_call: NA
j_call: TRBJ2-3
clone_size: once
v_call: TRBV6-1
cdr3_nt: TGTGCCAGCAGTGAGGAACAGATTCGCACAGATACGCAGTATTTT
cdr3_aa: CASSEEQIRTDTQYF

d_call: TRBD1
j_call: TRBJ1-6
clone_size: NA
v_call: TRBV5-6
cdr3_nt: TGTGCCAGCAGCTTTGGGACAGTCCTGAGCTCCTATAATTCACCCCTCCACTTT
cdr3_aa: CASSFGTVLSSYNSPLHF

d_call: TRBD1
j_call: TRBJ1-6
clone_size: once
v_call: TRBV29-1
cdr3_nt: TGCAGCGTCCAACAGGGGGGGGATAATTCACCCCTCCACTTT
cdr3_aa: CSVQQGGDNSPLHF

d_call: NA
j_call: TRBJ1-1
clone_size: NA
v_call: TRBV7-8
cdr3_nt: TGTGCCAGCAGCTTAGTACGGGACGGGGGAGCTTTCTTT
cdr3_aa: CASSLVRDGGAFF